Below are 5 T cell receptor beta chains sequenced from a single sample in a study of PD-1 blockade in classical Hodgkin lymphoma. With no exception, relapse followed autologous stem cell transplantation in all patients, and brentuximab vedotin exposure varied. The assay was immunoSEQ multiplex PCR, and TCRdb's table has in-frame clones only and misses some. This table has about 62,000 clones, 88% appearing once. The sequences come from peripheral blood mononuclear cells (PBMCs), collected at baseline. Receptors were obtained from a human donor with classical Hodgkin lymphoma.

The chain has TRBV5-1 and TRBJ1-2, with 8 nucleotides matching TRBD1. Germline CDR1 SGHRS, CDR2 YFSETQ. The CDR3 extends over 13 amino acids. With V trimmed by 5 bases and J by 7 bases, 7 bases remained unmatched. CDR3 sequence (DNA): TGCGCCAGCAGTTCAGGGGGCGCCGGTGGCTACACCTTC. It codes for CASSSGGAGGYTF.

The rearrangement uses TRBV27 and TRBJ2-7, with TRBD1 matching over 9 bases. Per the germline V gene, CDR1 is MNHEY and CDR2 is SMNVEV (reference sequence). Trimming at V came to 3 bases and at J to 4 bases, leaving 10 bases not matched to a gene. The CDR3 totals 16 residues. In DNA, the CDR3 is TGTGCCAGCAGTTTGTCACTTCCGGGACAGGGATACGAGCAGTACTTC. It is translated as CASSLSLPGQGYEQYF.

The chain carries TRBV10-1 and TRBJ1-6, with TRBD1 matching 7 bases. The ends lost 4 bases at V and 7 bases at J; junction bases unmatched: 7. The CDR3 loop spans 15 amino acids. Looked up from germline, CDR1 is WNHNN and CDR2 is SYGVQD (reference sequence). CDR3 sequence: CASSARTGLNSPLHF. The CDR3 nucleotides read TGCGCCAGCAGTGCCAGGACAGGCCTGAATTCACCCCTCCACTTT.

This clone was seen a single time. The V and J genes are TRBV2 and TRBJ2-1; TRBD1 might be the D (6 bases). The V end lost 6 bases, the J end lost 2 bases, and 20 bases lay between the germline ends. CDR1 and CDR2 from the germline V gene are SNHLY and FYNNEI. CDR3 length: 17 amino acids. Written as DNA, the CDR3 is TGTGCCAGCAGGGGGGCCCTAGAAGCGACAACCTACAATGAGCAGTTCTTC. Translated: CASRGALEATTYNEQFF.

The chain couples TRBV27 to TRBJ2-1, with 7 bases that match TRBD2. This CDR3 comprises 12 residues. The J segment lost 14 bases and the V segment lost 4 bases, leaving 8 bases of the junction unmatched. CDR1 and CDR2 from the germline V gene are MNHEY and SMNVEV (reference sequence). DNA for the CDR3: TGTGCCAGCAGTTATACCGGGACTAAGGAGTTCTTC. Amino acids: CASSYTGTKEFF.